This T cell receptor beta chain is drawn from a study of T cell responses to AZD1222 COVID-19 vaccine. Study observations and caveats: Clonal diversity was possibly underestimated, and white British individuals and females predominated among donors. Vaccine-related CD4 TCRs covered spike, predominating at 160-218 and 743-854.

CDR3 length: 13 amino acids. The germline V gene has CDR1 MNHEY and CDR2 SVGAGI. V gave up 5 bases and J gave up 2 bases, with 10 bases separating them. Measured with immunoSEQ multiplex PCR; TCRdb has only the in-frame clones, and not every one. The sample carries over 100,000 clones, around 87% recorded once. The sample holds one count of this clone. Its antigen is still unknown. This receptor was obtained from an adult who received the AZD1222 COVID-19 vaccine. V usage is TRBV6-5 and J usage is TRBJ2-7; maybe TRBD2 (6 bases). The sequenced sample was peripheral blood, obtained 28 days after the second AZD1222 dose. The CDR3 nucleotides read TGTGCCAGCAGTCGCGGAGGGCCCTACGAGCAGTACTTC. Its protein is CASSRGGPYEQYF.